Below, 26 T cell receptor beta chains from the same sample are listed, as sequenced in a study of cytomegalovirus exposure and HLA in healthy donors. It was with 60 Vbeta and 13 Jbeta primers that the PCR ran. Only in-frame clones appear in the TCRdb table, and some are missing; sequencing was by immunoSEQ multiplex PCR. The sample carries roughly 120,000 clones, about 85% recorded once. Sequenced: PBMCs. The source is a man aged 45-60 years in good health and CMV-seronegative.

The genes are TRBV6-5 and TRBJ2-4; the D gene is possibly TRBD2 (6 bases). The CDR3 extends over 15 amino acids. Germline-derived CDR1 and CDR2 are MNHEY and SVGAGI. V lost 3 bases and J lost 2, with 11 bases in between. In DNA, the CDR3 is TGTGCCAGCAGTTATGGCGCGGGGACCAAAAACATTCAGTACTTC. This translates into CASSYGAGTKNIQYF.

The chain joins TRBV5-6 to TRBJ2-7, with D possibly matching TRBD2 (6 bases). From germline, CDR1 is SGHDT and CDR2 YYEEEE. Trimming took 0 bases from V and 9 from J, leaving 10 bases between them. The CDR3 has 12 residues. CDR3 sequence reads: CASSLGGELQYF. The CDR3 coding sequence is TGTGCCAGCAGCTTGGGCGGGGAATTGCAGTACTTC.

The chain combines TRBV7-2 with TRBJ2-5; a possible D gene is TRBD2 (6 bases). Germline values: CDR1 SGHTA, CDR2 FQGNSA. CDR3 length equals 17 residues. V was trimmed by 3 bases and J by 6 bases, leaving 23 bases between them. The CDR3 reads CASSFRPRDSWRQTQYF. In DNA, the CDR3 is TGTGCCAGCAGCTTCCGTCCCCGGGACTCCTGGAGGCAGACCCAGTACTTC.

V is TRBV18 and J is TRBJ2-7, with D uncertain. The ends were cut back, 2 bases at V and 4 bases at J, with 6 bases in the middle. Germline V CDR1 and CDR2: KGHSH, LQKENI. The CDR3 loop spans 12 amino acids. In DNA, the CDR3 is TGTGCCAGCTCACCAGAAGAGTACGAGCAGTACTTC. Its protein product is CASSPEEYEQYF.

The V gene is TRBV25-1, the J gene TRBJ2-7; no firm D call. The germline V gene has CDR1 MGHDK and CDR2 SYGVNS. The CDR3 runs 13 residues. Trimming took off 5 bases at V and 1 base at J, with 9 bases between the two ends. The CDR3 nucleotides are TGTGCCAGCAGTCAAACTGATTCCTACGAGCAGTACTTC. Its translation: CASSQTDSYEQYF.

The chain couples TRBV9 to TRBJ1-6; D may be TRBD1 (6 bases). Germline V gene data show CDR1 as SGDLS and CDR2 as YYNGEE. The CDR3 runs 14 residues. Trimming stripped 7 bases from V and 5 bases from J, with 13 bases between. DNA of the CDR3: TGTGCCAGCGGTAGGGGGTCAGATAATTCACCCCTCCACTTT. This translates into CASGRGSDNSPLHF. The entire variable domain, with the rest obtained from reference TRBV9 and TRBJ1-6, is as follows: DSGVTQTPKHLITATGQRVTLRCSPRSGDLSVYWYQQSLDQGLQFLIQYYNGEERAKGNILERFSAQQFPDLHSELNLSSLELGDSALYFCASGRGSDNSPLHFGNGTRLTVT.

The chain is built from TRBV7-9 and TRBJ2-1, with D possibly TRBD1 on 6 matching bases. The CDR3 length is 14 residues. Trimming cost V 5 bases and J 4 bases, with 12 bases left between them. Germline CDR1 and CDR2: SEHNR and FQNEAQ (reference sequence). CDR3 DNA sequence: TGTGCCAGCAGCCCCGACAGGACGTACAATGAGCAGTTCTTC. Translating it yields CASSPDRTYNEQFF.

V and J are TRBV19 and TRBJ1-3; D is ambiguous. CDR1 LNHDA and CDR2 SQIVND come from the germline V gene (reference sequence). The CDR3 spans 18 residues. V was pared by 2 bases and J by 0 bases, with 17 bases between. CDR3 sequence reads: CASSIRPQPPSSGNTIYF. The DNA of the CDR3 is TGTGCCAGTAGTATAAGGCCCCAACCCCCTAGCTCTGGAAACACCATATATTTT. The full variable domain, rest sourced from reference TRBV19 and TRBJ1-3, is DGGITQSPKYLFRKEGQNVTLSCEQNLNHDAMYWYRQDPGQGLRLIYYSQIVNDFQKGDIAEGYSVSREKKESFPLTVTSAQKNPTAFYLCASSIRPQPPSSGNTIYFGEGSWLTVV.

This clone was counted a single time. The chain recombines TRBV29-1 with TRBJ2-1; 10 bases are a match to TRBD2. The V gene's germline CDR1 is SQVTM and CDR2 ANQGSEA. The CDR3 is 13 amino acids. V was pared by 6 bases and J by 12 bases, with 11 bases of the junction left unmatched. CDR3 residues: CSVLTSGDRGQFF. In nucleotides, the CDR3 is TGCAGCGTCTTAACTAGCGGGGACCGCGGGCAGTTCTTC.

Written as DNA, the CDR3 is TGCGCCAGCAGCTTGGTTCCGACAGTTTACAATGAGCAGTTCTTC. It encodes CASSLVPTVYNEQFF. The rearrangement links TRBV5-1 to TRBJ2-1, with D possibly being TRBD1 (5 bases). The germline V gene has CDR1 SGHRS and CDR2 YFSETQ. The CDR3 loop spans 15 amino acids. V gave up 0 bases and J gave up 4 bases, with 11 bases separating them.

This clone was observed a few times. The rearrangement joins TRBV7-9 to TRBJ2-2; 9 bases align to TRBD2. There are 16 residues in the CDR3. V lost 5 bases and J lost 3; bases outside the gene matches: 7. Germline assignment: CDR1 SEHNR and CDR2 FQNEAQ (reference sequence). The CDR3 sequence: CASSPPSSGDTGELFF. CDR3 bases: TGTGCCAGCAGCCCCCCTTCTAGCGGGGACACCGGGGAGCTGTTTTTT. Complete variable domain (other parts from reference TRBV7-9 and TRBJ2-2): DTGVSQNPRHKITKRGQNVTFRCDPISEHNRLYWYRQTLGQGPEFLTYFQNEAQLEKSRLLSDRFSAERPKGSFSTLEIQRTEQGDSAMYLCASSPPSSGDTGELFFGEGSRLTVL.

This clone was found once. The V and J genes are TRBV6-6 and TRBJ2-1, with 16 positions matching TRBD2. The length of the CDR3 is 15 residues. V lost 5 bases to trimming and J lost 9 bases; unmatched junction nucleotides: 4. CDR1 and CDR2 from the germline V gene are MNHNY and SVGAGI (reference sequence). The CDR3 loop is CASSVGTSGGAEQFF. In nucleotides, the CDR3 is TGTGCCAGCAGTGTGGGGACTAGCGGGGGGGCTGAGCAGTTCTTC.

The chain uses TRBV19 and TRBJ2-1; 10 bases align to TRBD1. The V gene's germline CDR1 is LNHDA and CDR2 SQIVND (reference sequence). V shed 8 bases and J 8 bases; nucleotides not matched to a gene: 9. This CDR3 region has 14 residues. CDR3 sequence reads: CASGRTGGNYEQFF. The CDR3 DNA reads TGTGCCAGTGGGAGGACAGGGGGTAACTATGAGCAGTTCTTC.

V usage is TRBV11-2 and J usage is TRBJ1-1; the D is unclear. Trimming stripped 0 bases from V and 2 bases from J, with 7 bases between. Germline CDR1 reads SGHAT; CDR2 reads FQNNGV. The CDR3 covers 14 residues. The CDR3 loop reads CASSLDLSNTEAFF. The DNA for the CDR3 is TGTGCCAGCAGCTTAGATCTGTCTAACACTGAAGCTTTCTTT.

This clone was recorded only once. Here the CDR3 reads CASRPGTGTNQPQHF. The CDR3 nucleotides are TGCGCCAGCAGACCTGGGACAGGGACTAATCAGCCCCAGCATTTT. The gene calls are TRBV5-1 and TRBJ1-5, with 9 positions matching TRBD1. CDR3 length: 15 residues. Germline-derived CDR1 and CDR2 are SGHRS and YFSETQ. The V gene end was trimmed by 5 bases and the J gene end by 4 bases; junction bases not matched to a gene: 7.

The chain uses TRBV2 and TRBJ2-1; unclear D gene. Germline CDR1 and CDR2: SNHLY and FYNNEI. The V end was cut by 6 bases, the J end by 5 bases, with 14 bases between. The CDR3 is 14 residues long. CDR3 sequence (DNA): TGTGCCAGCAGCGGATATAGCTGGAACAATGAGCAGTTCTTC. Protein: CASSGYSWNNEQFF. Using reference TRBV2 and TRBJ2-1 for the parts outside the CDR3, the full variable domain is EPEVTQTPSHQVTQMGQEVILRCVPISNHLYFYWYRQILGQKVEFLVSFYNNEISEKSEIFDDQFSVERPDGSNFTLKIRSTKLEDSAMYFCASSGYSWNNEQFFGPGTRLTVL.

This clone has just a few counts. The rearrangement joins TRBV5-1 to TRBJ1-5, with D possibly being TRBD1 (5 bases). The CDR3 runs to 14 residues. The V and J ends lost 0 bases and 7 bases respectively, with 11 bases between them. Per the germline V gene, CDR1 is SGHRS and CDR2 is YFSETQ. Written as DNA, the CDR3 is TGCGCCAGCAGCTTGGAAAGGGGTGAGCAGCCCCAGCATTTT. Translating it yields CASSLERGEQPQHF.

The rearrangement links TRBV4-2 to TRBJ2-3, with 12 bases matching TRBD2. The length of the CDR3 is 19 residues. CDR1 LGHNA and CDR2 YNFKEQ come from the germline V gene. The junction had 9 bases not matched to a gene; V was cut back by 0 bases and J by 2 bases. The CDR3 sequence: CASSQDNPRTSGTTDTQYF. CDR3 coding DNA: TGTGCCAGCAGCCAAGATAACCCGCGGACTAGCGGGACCACAGATACGCAGTATTTT.

The rearrangement links TRBV19 to TRBJ2-1; D might be TRBD2 (5 bases). V gave up 3 bases and J gave up 7 bases, with 13 bases separating them. In germline, CDR1 is LNHDA, CDR2 SQIVND (reference sequence). CDR3 length equals 14 residues. This chain's CDR3 is CASSIGEYLNEQFF. The CDR3 bases are TGTGCCAGTAGTATCGGGGAATACCTGAATGAGCAGTTCTTC.

V gene TRBV7-2 combines with J gene TRBJ1-1, with TRBD1 matching over 9 bases. The trim removed 5 bases at V and 2 bases at J, leaving 3 bases unmatched. The CDR3 is 14 residues long. Per the germline V gene, CDR1 is SGHTA and CDR2 is FQGNSA. CDR3 sequence: CASSQGQGNTEAFF. The CDR3 DNA is TGTGCCAGCAGCCAGGGACAGGGAAACACTGAAGCTTTCTTT.

This rearrangement joins TRBV6-5 to TRBJ1-2; D remains ambiguous. Germline loops: CDR1 MNHEY, CDR2 SVGAGI. This CDR3 is 13 amino acids long. The germline V and J ends were trimmed by 7 bases and 6 bases, with 15 bases remaining between them. This chain's CDR3 is CASKVSDRHGYTF. Written as DNA, the CDR3 is TGTGCCAGCAAAGTCAGCGATCGCCATGGCTACACCTTC.

The chain recombines TRBV29-1 with TRBJ2-1; 8 nucleotides match TRBD2. The junction had 8 bases not matched to a gene; V was cut back by 3 bases and J by 7 bases. This CDR3 has 14 residues. Germline V gene lookup returns CDR1 SQVTM and CDR2 ANQGSEA. The CDR3 coding sequence is TGCAGCGTTGAGCCAGCGGGAGTTGGAAATGAGCAGTTCTTC. This translates into CSVEPAGVGNEQFF.

V is TRBV6-1 and J is TRBJ1-1, with D tentatively TRBD1 (6 bases). Germline V CDR1 and CDR2: MNHNS, SASEGT. Trimming took 5 bases from V and 6 from J, leaving 13 bases between them. The CDR3 is 13 residues long. CDR3: CASSSPGQPEAFF. The CDR3 DNA sequence: TGTGCCAGCAGTTCCCCGGGACAACCTGAAGCTTTCTTT.

The chain has TRBV11-2 and TRBJ1-1, with a tentative D call TRBD1 (6 bases). This CDR3 is 11 amino acids long. The V gene's germline CDR1 is SGHAT and CDR2 FQNNGV. Trimming took off 3 bases at V and 11 bases at J, with 10 bases between the two ends. This CDR3 is CASSLDSMAFF. The CDR3 DNA is TGTGCCAGCAGCTTGGACAGTATGGCTTTCTTT.

The chain combines TRBV7-2 with TRBJ1-2, with D unclear. V was pared by 0 bases and J by 4 bases, with 12 bases between. This CDR3 has 15 amino acids. CDR1 SGHTA and CDR2 FQGNSA come from the germline V gene. The CDR3 DNA reads as TGTGCCAGCAGCTTAGCGGGCGGACTGGGCTATGGCTACACCTTC. It codes for CASSLAGGLGYGYTF.

This chain links TRBV28 with TRBJ2-1; a weak D match, TRBD2 (5 bases). The CDR3 sequence is 14 residues long. CDR1 is MDHEN and CDR2 is SYDVKM in the germline V gene. Between the trimmed V and J ends, which lost 3 bases and 4 bases, there was a span of 10 bases. The CDR3 here is CASSFSGGYNEQFF. As DNA, the CDR3 is TGTGCCAGCAGTTTCTCCGGCGGGTACAATGAGCAGTTCTTC. Combining the CDR3 with reference TRBV28 and TRBJ2-1 gives the whole variable domain DVKVTQSSRYLVKRTGEKVFLECVQDMDHENMFWYRQDPGLGLRLIYFSYDVKMKEKGDIPEGYSVSREKKERFSLILESASTNQTSMYLCASSFSGGYNEQFFGPGTRLTVL.